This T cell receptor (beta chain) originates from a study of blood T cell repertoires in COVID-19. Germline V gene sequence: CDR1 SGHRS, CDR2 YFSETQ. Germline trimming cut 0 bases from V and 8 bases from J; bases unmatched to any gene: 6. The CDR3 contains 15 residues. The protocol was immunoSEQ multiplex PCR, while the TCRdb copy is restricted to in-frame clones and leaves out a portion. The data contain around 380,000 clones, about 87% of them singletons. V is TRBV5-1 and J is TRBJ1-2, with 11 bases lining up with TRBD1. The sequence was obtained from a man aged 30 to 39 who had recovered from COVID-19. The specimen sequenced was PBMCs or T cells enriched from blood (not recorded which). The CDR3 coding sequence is TGCGCCAGCAGCTTGGCTGGGACAGGGGGAGAGGGCTACACCTTC. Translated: CASSLAGTGGEGYTF.